These 5 T cell receptor beta chains were sequenced from one sample in a study of blood T cell repertoires in COVID-19. TCRdb's table, derived via immunoSEQ multiplex PCR, lists solely in-frame clones and lacks some. Here the sample spans about 120,000 clones, roughly 83% being singletons. The sample taken for sequencing was peripheral blood. The receptors originated from a man aged 35 to 55 with active or convalescent COVID-19.

The chain joins TRBV30 to TRBJ1-5; D remains unclear. The length of the CDR3 is 14 residues. Germline V gene lookup returns CDR1 GTSNPN and CDR2 SVGIG (reference sequence). V was trimmed by 1 base and J by 5 bases, leaving 12 bases between them. The CDR3 bases are TGTGCCTGGAGTGCCGCGGCACCGGATCAGCCCCAGCATTTT. This gives the protein CAWSAAAPDQPQHF.

A few counts support this clone. This chain uses TRBV24-1 with TRBJ2-5; D unresolved. Trimming cost V 6 bases and J 1 base, with 8 bases left between them. The CDR3 consists of 13 residues. From germline, CDR1 is KGHDR and CDR2 SFDVKD. The CDR3 is CATSRPGQETQYF. CDR3 bases: TGTGCCACCAGTCGACCAGGCCAAGAGACCCAGTACTTC.

The CDR3 spells CASSPRGTSGSSLHNEQFF. CDR3 sequence (DNA): TGTGCCAGCTCACCACGCGGGACTAGCGGGAGTTCACTCCACAATGAGCAGTTCTTC. The rearrangement joins TRBV18 to TRBJ2-1; 14 bases align to TRBD2. This CDR3 region has 19 residues. The germline CDR1 and CDR2 sequences are KGHSH and LQKENI. V was clipped by 1 base and J by 5 bases; unmatched bases: 10.

The CDR3 sequence is CSLQADSNTQYF. In DNA, the CDR3 is TGCAGCTTACAGGCGGATAGTAATACGCAGTATTTT. The chain carries TRBV29-1 and TRBJ2-3, with a possible D match to TRBD1 (5 bases). The CDR3 is 12 residues long. The V gene's germline CDR1 is SQVTM and CDR2 ANQGSEA. The ends were cut back, 8 bases at V and 7 bases at J, with 16 bases in the middle.

The V and J genes are TRBV3-1 (or the pseudogene TRBV3-2) and TRBJ1-1; 7 bases line up with TRBD1. The length of the CDR3 is 14 residues. Germline V gene data show CDR1 as LGHDT and CDR2 as YNNKEL (reference sequence). Unmatched junction bases numbered 6, after V lost 4 bases and J lost 4 bases. CDR3 sequence: CASSLTTGVTEAFF. The CDR3 coding sequence is TGTGCCAGCAGCCTCACTACAGGGGTCACTGAAGCTTTCTTT.